A single sample gave rise to the 5 T cell receptor beta chains below, sequenced in a study of somatic mutations in cytotoxic T cells in rheumatoid arthritis. The method was immunoSEQ multiplex PCR; TCRdb's version includes in-frame clones alone and lacks a portion of them. This sample has about 25,000 clones; 70% to 80% occur once, and the top ten carry approximately 9.4%. The specimen was CD8+ T cells sorted from blood. The source of these receptors is a woman aged 18-29 years in good health.

CDR3 nucleotide sequence: TGCAGCGTTGAAGGACTAGTAGGCGATGAGCAGTTCTTC. Its translation: CSVEGLVGDEQFF. The gene calls are TRBV29-1 and TRBJ2-1; D is possibly TRBD2 (6 bases). V lost 1 base and J 8 bases, leaving 12 bases between the germline ends. This CDR3 is 13 amino acids long. Germline V gene sequence: CDR1 SQVTM, CDR2 ANQGSEA.

This clone was seen a handful of times. V is TRBV7-9 and J is TRBJ1-1; D remains unclear. The CDR3 has 12 residues. Germline V gene data show CDR1 as SEHNR and CDR2 as FQNEAQ (reference sequence). Trimming cost V 7 bases and J 6 bases, with 12 bases left between them. The CDR3 nucleotides read TGTGCCAGCACCCATCGGGCGGCTGAAGCTTTCTTT. Translation: CASTHRAAEAFF.

V and J are TRBV5-6 and TRBJ1-4; no reliable D call. The CDR3 extends over 13 amino acids. Germline assignment: CDR1 SGHDT and CDR2 YYEEEE. V dropped 0 bases and J dropped 6 bases, with 6 bases sitting between them. CDR3 in amino acids: CASSLAPDEKLFF. The CDR3 region has the DNA TGTGCCAGCAGCTTGGCCCCCGATGAAAAACTGTTTTTT.

The rearrangement links TRBV27 to TRBJ2-7; the match to TRBD1 covers 8 bases. The junction had 4 bases not matched to a gene; V was cut back by 3 bases and J by 3 bases. Germline V gene sequence: CDR1 MNHEY, CDR2 SMNVEV (reference sequence). This CDR3 comprises 14 residues. CDR3 loop: CASSLVDRGYEQYF. DNA for the CDR3: TGTGCCAGCAGTTTGGTCGACAGGGGCTACGAGCAGTACTTC.

The V gene is TRBV11-2, the J gene TRBJ1-6, with D unresolved. Germline V gene lookup returns CDR1 SGHAT and CDR2 FQNNGV. The ends were cut back, 0 bases at V and 9 bases at J, with 12 bases in the middle. This CDR3 spans 15 amino acids. The CDR3 DNA follows: TGTGCCAGCAGCTTAGATAGGCGGGTGCTTTCACCCCTCCACTTT. Its translation is CASSLDRRVLSPLHF.